The TCR beta chain described here comes from a study of radiation and T cells in renal cell carcinoma. Study outcomes and limitations: Baseline intratumoral clonotype presence is unknown without pretreatment biopsies.

Specified time point: blood 2 weeks post-SBRT. Specified treatment: 15 Gy SBRT to primary tumor, nephrectomy 4 weeks later. Radiation-treated patients gave blood at baseline, week 2 and week 4. Clear cell pathology was present in this patient's renal cell carcinoma. Profiling relied on immunoSEQ multiplex PCR, and the TCRdb table lists in-frame clones only, not all of them. There are about 150,000 clones in the sample; approximately 90% occur only once, and 10% to 15% lies in the top ten. On this clone itself: The antigen is not known.

Here the sequenced sample was blood, taken from a patient whose treatment included radiotherapy and nephrectomy. The source of this sequence is a woman aged 50 to 60 with renal cell carcinoma.

The CDR3 region is CASSLRLSHTQYF. The CDR3 bases are TGCGCCAGCAGCCTACGGCTATCCCATACGCAGTATTTT. The V call is TRBV4-3, the J call TRBJ2-3; D gene uncertain. V gave up 4 bases and J gave up 7 bases, with 12 bases separating them. The CDR3 runs 13 residues. CDR1 LGHNA and CDR2 YSLEER come from the germline V gene.